The present entry profiles one TCR beta chain with its context. Its antigen is as yet unknown. With the Oncomine TCR Beta short-read assay, DNA from cultured CD4+ T cells was sequenced. Genomic DNA was isolated from cultured CD4+ T cells. TCRdb reanalysed the PCR reads using MiXCR and keeps one entry per CDR3 protein. This table holds about 15,000 distinct CDR3 sequences, around 53% found once. The source of the sample is a study of vaccination and CD4 T cells after COVID-19. About the research overall: Six males and four females, two of them Hispanic, were enrolled as convalescents. Post-vaccine sampling followed dose two by a median 72 days (range 14 to 241). Culture controls were given either a CEFX pool, an HIV-1 Nef pool, or no peptide.

The CDR3 runs to 14 residues. Trimming took off 9 bases at V and 7 bases at J, with 20 bases between the two ends. CDR1 LNHDA and CDR2 SQIVND come from the germline V gene (reference sequence). Treatment indicated: roughly 11-day PBMC culture with coronavirus spike peptide pools or control peptides (ViraFEST assay). This TCR came from a human donor who had recovered from COVID-19. The chain uses TRBV19 and TRBJ2-3; perhaps TRBD1 as D (7 bases). Sequences were obtained from CD4+ T cells from blood, cultured in vitro. As DNA, the CDR3 is TGTGCCAGCAGCAGGACAGGCGGAGGGAATACGCAGTATTTT. This sequence encodes CASSRTGGGNTQYF.